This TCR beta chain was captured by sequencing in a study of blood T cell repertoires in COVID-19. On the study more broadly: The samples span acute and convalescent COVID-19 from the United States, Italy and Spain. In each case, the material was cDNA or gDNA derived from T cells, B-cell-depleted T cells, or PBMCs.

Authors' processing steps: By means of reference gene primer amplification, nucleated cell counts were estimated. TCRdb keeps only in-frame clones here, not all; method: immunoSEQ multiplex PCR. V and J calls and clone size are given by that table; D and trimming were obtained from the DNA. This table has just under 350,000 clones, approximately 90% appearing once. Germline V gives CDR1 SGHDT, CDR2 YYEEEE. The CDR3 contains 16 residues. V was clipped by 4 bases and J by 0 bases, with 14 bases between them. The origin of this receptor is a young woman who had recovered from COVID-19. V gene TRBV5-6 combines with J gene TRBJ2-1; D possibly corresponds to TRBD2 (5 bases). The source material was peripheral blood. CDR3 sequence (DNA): TGTGCCAGCAGCACCCTGGGAGCGGACTCCTACAATGAGCAGTTCTTC. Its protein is CASSTLGADSYNEQFF.